Listed below are T cell receptor beta chains from one sample, sequenced in a study of cytomegalovirus exposure and HLA in healthy donors. Only in-frame clones appear in the TCRdb table, and some are missing; sequencing was by immunoSEQ multiplex PCR. The table shows over 30,000 clones, with roughly 90% occurring only once. Input material: PBMCs. All receptors come from a woman aged 40 to 50 in good health and CMV-seropositive. CDR3s include the opening cysteine and the closing phenylalanine or tryptophan. The D gene is left open where the match is weak. Not every row has a clone size; where given, it reads once, few, many or a size class.

V gene	J gene	clone size	D gene	CDR3 protein	CDR3 DNA
TRBV4-3	TRBJ2-2	-	-	CASSHSFTRGISNTGELFF	TGCGCCAGCAGCCACTCCTTCACCCGGGGTATTTCGAACACCGGGGAGCTGTTTTTT
TRBV28	TRBJ1-3	-	-	CASRESLRDTNTIYF	TGTGCCAGCAGGGAGAGTCTCCGGGACACAAACACCATATATTTT
TRBV2	TRBJ2-1	-	TRBD1	CASSGDSGNNEQFF	TGTGCCAGCAGTGGGGACAGTGGCAACAATGAGCAGTTCTTC
TRBV11-2	TRBJ1-6	-	TRBD1	CASSAGQGISPLHF	TGTGCCAGCAGCGCCGGACAGGGTATTTCACCCCTCCACTTT
TRBV4-1	TRBJ2-7	-	TRBD1	CASSPSDRGYEQYF	TGCGCCAGCAGCCCCTCGGACAGGGGCTACGAGCAGTACTTC
TRBV4-1	TRBJ2-1	-	TRBD1	CASSQQPGTGSYNEQFF	TGCGCCAGCAGCCAACAACCCGGGACAGGGTCTTACAATGAGCAGTTCTTC
TRBV28	TRBJ2-2	-	-	CASSFWTATGELFF	TGTGCCAGCAGTTTCTGGACAGCTACCGGGGAGCTGTTTTTT
TRBV5-1	TRBJ2-1	-	TRBD1	CASSISDRALNEQFF	TGCGCCAGCAGCATATCCGACAGGGCTCTCAATGAGCAGTTCTTC
TRBV10-3	TRBJ1-2	-	TRBD1	CAITHAETGKGGYTF	TGTGCCATCACTCACGCCGAGACAGGGAAAGGTGGCTACACCTTC
TRBV19	TRBJ2-1	-	TRBD2	CASSIDGPSGGANEQFF	TGTGCCAGTAGTATAGATGGGCCTAGCGGGGGGGCGAATGAGCAGTTCTTC
TRBV4-3	TRBJ1-5	once	-	CASSQERTSGLGTQHF	TGCGCCAGCAGCCAAGAACGGACATCAGGGCTAGGGACCCAGCATTTT
TRBV5-1	TRBJ1-4	-	TRBD1	CASSGQGQGAEKLFF	TGCGCCAGCAGCGGCCAGGGACAGGGGGCGGAAAAACTGTTTTTT
TRBV30	TRBJ1-2	once	-	CAWSGDYGYTF	TGTGCCTGGAGTGGAGACTATGGCTACACCTTC
TRBV15	TRBJ2-5	few	-	CATSRQGIGETQYF	TGTGCCACCAGCAGACAGGGGATCGGGGAGACCCAGTACTTC
TRBV13	TRBJ1-2	-	-	CASSPKTRVGYGYTF	TGTGCCAGCAGCCCAAAGACACGCGTGGGCTATGGCTACACCTTC
TRBV5-1	TRBJ2-1	-	TRBD2	CASSLLGTSHSSYNEQFF	TGCGCCAGCAGCCTACTCGGGACTAGCCATAGCTCCTACAATGAGCAGTTCTTC
TRBV19	TRBJ1-2	-	TRBD1	CASSIGQGGVYGYTF	TGTGCCAGTAGTATCGGACAGGGGGGAGTCTATGGCTACACCTTC
TRBV5-4	TRBJ2-3	-	-	CASSLKGSGTSTDTQYF	TGTGCCAGCAGCTTAAAGGGCAGCGGAACCAGCACAGATACGCAGTATTTT
TRBV11-2	TRBJ2-2	few	TRBD2	CASSAGIAGWIGELFF	TGTGCCAGCAGCGCAGGCATAGCGGGGTGGATCGGGGAGCTGTTTTTT
TRBV7-9	TRBJ1-4	-	-	CASRPLTGLVEKLFF	TGTGCCAGCAGACCCTTAACAGGACTAGTTGAAAAACTGTTTTTT
TRBV6-6	TRBJ1-2	-	-	CASSYEGRSSGYTF	TGTGCCAGCAGTTACGAGGGCAGGTCGAGTGGCTACACCTTC
TRBV19	TRBJ2-5	-	-	CASSLNAWRRETQYF	TGTGCCAGTAGTCTGAACGCCTGGAGGCGGGAGACCCAGTACTTC
TRBV6-6	TRBJ1-3	-	-	CASSYPSDTIYF	TGTGCCAGCAGTTACCCGTCTGACACCATATATTTT
TRBV7-9	TRBJ1-1	few	-	CASSYGATEAFF	TGTGCCAGCAGCTATGGGGCCACTGAAGCTTTCTTT
TRBV4-3	TRBJ1-2	-	TRBD1	CASRIGTGGNYGYTF	TGCGCCAGCAGGATCGGGACAGGGGGAAACTATGGCTACACCTTC
TRBV29-1	TRBJ1-2	-	-	CSVDSQFYGYTF	TGCAGCGTTGATAGCCAGTTCTATGGCTACACCTTC
TRBV29-1	TRBJ1-2	-	-	CSVEDRGYGYTF	TGCAGCGTTGAAGACAGGGGCTATGGCTACACCTTC
TRBV28	TRBJ1-2	-	-	CASSLPSGGGYTF	TGTGCCAGCAGTTTACCTTCAGGAGGAGGCTATACCTTC
TRBV5-1	TRBJ1-2	-	TRBD1	CASSLGQGVDYGYTF	TGCGCCAGCAGCTTGGGACAGGGAGTTGACTATGGCTACACCTTC
TRBV20-1	TRBJ1-2	-	-	CSASGQNGYTF	TGCAGTGCTTCTGGGCAGAATGGCTACACCTTC
TRBV4-1	TRBJ2-7	-	-	CASSQGTDSYEQYF	TGCGCCAGCAGCCAAGGGACTGATTCCTACGAGCAGTACTTC
TRBV13	TRBJ2-5	-	-	CASSLGGGLQETQYF	TGTGCCAGCAGCTTAGGCGGGGGGCTTCAAGAGACCCAGTACTTC
TRBV7-2	TRBJ2-5	-	TRBD2	CASSSPASGGKTQYF	TGTGCCAGCAGCTCCCCGGCTAGCGGGGGAAAGACCCAGTACTTC
TRBV19	TRBJ2-5	-	-	CASRREETQYF	TGTGCCAGTAGGAGAGAAGAGACCCAGTACTTC
TRBV19	TRBJ1-5	-	TRBD1	CASSPRGPVNQPQHF	TGTGCCAGTAGTCCCAGGGGGCCGGTCAATCAGCCCCAGCATTTT
TRBV29-1	TRBJ2-3	-	-	CSVEMQGGGTDTQYF	TGCAGCGTTGAAATGCAGGGGGGAGGCACAGATACGCAGTATTTT
TRBV6-4	TRBJ2-1	-	TRBD2	CASSDGVAGGSTEQFF	TGTGCCAGCAGTGACGGGGTAGCGGGGGGATCCACTGAGCAGTTCTTC
TRBV7-8	TRBJ2-7	-	-	CASSEFRDSAYEQYF	TGTGCCAGCAGCGAATTCCGGGATTCAGCCTACGAGCAGTACTTC
TRBV6-1	TRBJ1-2	once	-	CASREPGITKGYTF	TGTGCCAGCAGGGAACCCGGGATTACGAAGGGCTACACCTTC
TRBV7-9	TRBJ2-7	-	TRBD1	CASSWTGIEQYF	TGTGCCAGCAGCTGGACAGGTATCGAGCAGTACTTC
TRBV5-1	TRBJ1-3	-	-	CASSYEGNTIYF	TGCGCCAGCAGCTACGAGGGAAACACCATATATTTT
TRBV28	TRBJ2-7	-	-	CASSPRWANYYEQYF	TGTGCCAGCAGTCCCCGGTGGGCCAATTACTACGAGCAGTACTTC
TRBV6-5	TRBJ1-2	-	-	CASKGVGGYTF	TGTGCCAGCAAAGGGGTGGGTGGCTACACCTTC
TRBV19	TRBJ1-5	-	TRBD1	CASSMSLTGTSNQPQHF	TGTGCCAGTAGTATGTCCTTGACAGGGACGAGCAATCAGCCCCAGCATTTT
TRBV19	TRBJ2-1	-	TRBD1	CASSLSGQGRNEQFF	TGTGCCAGTAGTTTATCGGGACAGGGTCGCAATGAGCAGTTCTTC
TRBV4-3	TRBJ2-6	-	-	CASSSGVTGANVLTF	TGCGCCAGCAGCTCAGGGGTGACTGGGGCCAACGTCCTGACTTTC
TRBV7-6	TRBJ2-5	-	-	CASSLFIAKETQYF	TGTGCCAGCAGCTTATTTATAGCGAAGGAGACCCAGTACTTC
TRBV7-6	TRBJ2-3	-	-	CASSSGQSTDTQYF	TGTGCCAGCAGCTCCGGACAGAGCACAGATACGCAGTATTTT
TRBV5-4	TRBJ2-2	-	-	CASSPRGTGELFF	TGTGCCAGCAGCCCCAGAGGCACCGGGGAGCTGTTTTTT
TRBV6-1	TRBJ1-6	-	TRBD1	CASSEALWGQYNSPLHF	TGTGCCAGCAGTGAAGCGCTTTGGGGACAGTATAATTCACCCCTCCACTTT
TRBV18	TRBJ2-3	-	-	CASSTRQSASTDTQYF	TGTGCCAGCTCAACACGACAGTCCGCTAGCACAGATACGCAGTATTTT
TRBV28	TRBJ1-5	-	TRBD1	CASRSGQYNQPQHF	TGTGCCAGCAGGTCGGGACAGTACAATCAGCCCCAGCATTTT
TRBV6-1	TRBJ2-6	-	-	CASAGSSGANVLTF	TGTGCCAGCGCGGGAAGCTCTGGGGCCAACGTCCTGACTTTC
TRBV20-1	TRBJ2-2	-	-	CSALLTGELFF	TGCAGTGCTCTGCTAACGGGGGAGCTGTTTTTT